This TCR beta chain was sequenced for a study of OX40 agonist ivuxolimab in advanced cancers. Study summary: Patients were dosed with the agonistic anti-OX40 (CD134) antibody ivuxolimab. Aged about 23 to 90 with a mean of approximately 60 years, they were about 83% male. General study results and limits: Mean expanded clone counts were higher in CD8+ than CD4+ T cells.

The count of this clone is one. The antigen is unknown. Some clones are missing from TCRdb's copy, which holds only in-frame ones; the method was immunoSEQ multiplex PCR. The table has some 96,000 clones, 85% to 95% seen once. The sequencing here drew on CD4+ or CD8+ T cells sorted from blood, taken in a trial of the OX40 agonist ivuxolimab. The source of this sequence is an adult with an advanced solid tumor such as melanoma, head and neck, liver or kidney cancer.

DNA for the CDR3: TGCAGCGTTGCCCCTTGGGCAGGGGACTACGAGCAGTACTTC. As protein: CSVAPWAGDYEQYF. The chain employs TRBV29-1 and TRBJ2-7; D might be TRBD1 (6 bases). Looked up from germline, CDR1 is SQVTM and CDR2 is ANQGSEA. The CDR3 loop spans 14 amino acids. Trimming removed 4 bases at V and 3 bases at J, with 16 bases between.